Below, 32 T cell receptor beta chains from the same sample are listed, as sequenced in a study of cytomegalovirus exposure and HLA in healthy donors. PCR amplification relied on 60 Vbeta primers (plus 13 Jbeta primers). The data were produced by immunoSEQ multiplex PCR, yet TCRdb's version contains in-frame clones alone and is incomplete. The profile shows tens of thousands of clones, 65% to 85% of them singletons. Sequencing was done on a sample of PBMCs. These receptors came from a woman aged 25 to 45 in good health and CMV-seronegative.

V gene TRBV4-1 combines with J gene TRBJ2-7; unclear D gene. This CDR3 comprises 13 residues. V dropped 6 bases and J dropped 0 bases, with 9 bases sitting between them. The germline CDR1 and CDR2 sequences are MGHRA and YSYEKL. The CDR3 reads CASRSPLSYEQYF. The CDR3 DNA reads TGCGCCAGCAGATCCCCCCTCTCCTACGAGCAGTACTTC.

Concerning this clone itself: Mismatch with germline at one junction end may stem from a read error. CDR3 nucleotides: TGTGCCAGCACCAACGTTCAGTCCCAGCATTTT. Translating it yields CASTNVQSQHF. This chain uses TRBV28 with TRBJ1-5; D remains unclear. The CDR3 is made up of 11 amino acids. CDR1 is MDHEN, CDR2 SYDVKM, per germline.

The genes are TRBV2 and TRBJ1-5, with D possibly TRBD1 on 5 matching bases. The CDR3 has 15 amino acids. The germline gives CDR1 SNHLY, CDR2 FYNNEI. With 10 bases removed from V and 4 bases from J, the gap between germline ends came to 20 bases. CDR3: CAISMGLGGNQPQHF. The CDR3 coding sequence is TGTGCCATTTCGATGGGGCTCGGGGGAAATCAGCCCCAGCATTTT.

The chain joins TRBV29-1 to TRBJ2-7; TRBD1 matches 9 bases. CDR3 length: 18 amino acids. Germline-derived CDR1 and CDR2 are SQVTM and ANQGSEA. The trim removed 2 bases at V and 3 bases at J, leaving 17 bases unmatched. The CDR3 reads CSVEWGDSGTGKNYEQYF. The DNA of the CDR3 is TGCAGCGTTGAATGGGGGGACTCCGGGACAGGGAAAAACTACGAGCAGTACTTC.

This clone was counted a single time. V usage is TRBV18 and J usage is TRBJ2-1; D possibly corresponds to TRBD2 (5 bases). This CDR3 has 16 residues. CDR1 is KGHSH and CDR2 is LQKENI in the germline V gene. V lost 0 bases and J lost 3, with 12 bases in between. In DNA, the CDR3 is TGTGCCAGCTCACCACCTCTGGCTAGCAGCTACAATGAGCAGTTCTTC. It yields the protein CASSPPLASSYNEQFF.

As DNA, the CDR3 is TGCGCCAGCACAACATCAGGGGACACTGAAGCTTTCTTT. Its protein product is CASTTSGDTEAFF. The chain couples TRBV4-1 to TRBJ1-1; perhaps TRBD1 as D (6 bases). CDR3 length equals 13 residues. V was clipped by 7 bases and J by 3 bases, with 12 bases between them. The germline CDR1 and CDR2 sequences are MGHRA and YSYEKL.

The rearrangement links TRBV7-8 to TRBJ1-1; D ambiguous. The germline gives CDR1 SGHVS, CDR2 FQNEAQ. The CDR3 is 15 residues long. V lost 0 bases to trimming and J lost 2 bases, with 10 bases between them. The CDR3 DNA is TGTGCCAGCAGCTTAGCGCCCGGGGTAAACACTGAAGCTTTCTTT. Translation gives CASSLAPGVNTEAFF.

This clone was observed a few times. The chain couples TRBV6-5 to TRBJ1-2, with a possible D match to TRBD1 (5 bases). The CDR3 extends over 13 amino acids. Trimming removed 0 bases from V and 4 bases from J, with 6 bases in between. Germline-derived CDR1 and CDR2 are MNHEY and SVGAGI. The CDR3 spells CASSYSGVYGYTF. The CDR3 coding sequence is TGTGCCAGCAGTTACTCAGGGGTCTATGGCTACACCTTC.

The genes are TRBV9 and TRBJ2-1; 8 nucleotides agree with TRBD1. V gave up 2 bases and J gave up 7 bases; unmatched junction bases: 5. The CDR3 runs 14 residues. Germline CDR1 reads SGDLS; CDR2 reads YYNGEE. Written as DNA, the CDR3 is TGTGCCAGCAGCGTGAGACAGGGGAGAAATGAGCAGTTCTTC. It codes for CASSVRQGRNEQFF.

The rearrangement uses TRBV2 and TRBJ1-5; D not certain. The V and J ends lost 4 bases and 0 bases respectively, with 22 bases between them. CDR3 length: 19 amino acids. CDR1 is SNHLY and CDR2 is FYNNEI in the germline V gene. The DNA of the CDR3 is TGTGCCAGCAGTGTTATGTTTCATGGCAGGTCCCATAGCAATCAGCCCCAGCATTTT. This codes for CASSVMFHGRSHSNQPQHF. Full variable domain (missing parts from reference TRBV2 and TRBJ1-5): EPEVTQTPSHQVTQMGQEVILRCVPISNHLYFYWYRQILGQKVEFLVSFYNNEISEKSEIFDDQFSVERPDGSNFTLKIRSTKLEDSAMYFCASSVMFHGRSHSNQPQHFGDGTRLSIL.

J is TRBJ1-5 and V is TRBV19, with a weak D call TRBD1 (5 bases). The CDR3 totals 16 residues. V lost 1 base and J 7 bases, leaving 17 bases between the germline ends. Germline CDR1 LNHDA, CDR2 SQIVND (reference sequence). CDR3 sequence (DNA): TGTGCCAGTAGTATAGTGAGCGGGGGATGGTGGCAGCCCCAGCATTTT. Translation: CASSIVSGGWWQPQHF.

A few counts support this clone. V gene TRBV2 combines with J gene TRBJ2-7; D is unresolved. With 2 bases removed from V and 4 bases from J, the gap between germline ends came to 9 bases. The CDR3 extends over 13 amino acids. Germline V lookup: CDR1 SNHLY, CDR2 FYNNEI. For the CDR3, the DNA is TGTGCCAGCAGTGAACAGGCTGGATACGAGCAGTACTTC. Its translation is CASSEQAGYEQYF. Combining the CDR3 with reference TRBV2 and TRBJ2-7 gives the whole variable domain EPEVTQTPSHQVTQMGQEVILRCVPISNHLYFYWYRQILGQKVEFLVSFYNNEISEKSEIFDDQFSVERPDGSNFTLKIRSTKLEDSAMYFCASSEQAGYEQYFGPGTRLTVT.

The chain combines TRBV28 with TRBJ2-7; D possibly corresponds to TRBD1 (5 bases). The CDR3 is made up of 12 amino acids. V was clipped by 9 bases and J by 5 bases, with 14 bases between them. The V gene's germline CDR1 is MDHEN and CDR2 SYDVKM. DNA of the CDR3: TGTGCCAGTAACCAAGGCAGGGACGAGCAGTACTTC. Its protein product is CASNQGRDEQYF.

This clone has only a few counts. This chain uses TRBV7-2 with TRBJ1-3; the match to TRBD1 covers 8 bases. This CDR3 spans 18 amino acids. Germline V gene sequence: CDR1 SGHTA, CDR2 FQGNSA. Losses at the gene ends were 0 bases for V and 3 bases for J; bases not matched to a gene: 10. CDR3 bases: TGTGCCAGCAGCTTAGCGTCAGGGTGGGGACAGGATGGAAACACCATATATTTT. It translates to CASSLASGWGQDGNTIYF.

This clone was seen a few times. The chain uses TRBV18 and TRBJ2-5, with unresolved D. The DNA end favors TRBJ2-7, so the J call may be wrong. Per germline, CDR1 KGHSH and CDR2 LQKENI. This CDR3 comprises 11 residues. The CDR3 is CASSRAYEQYF. As DNA, the CDR3 is TGTGCCAGCTCTCGTGCCTACGAGCAGTACTTC.

The chain is built from TRBV27 and TRBJ1-6; D gene ambiguous. CDR1 and CDR2 from the germline V gene are MNHEY and SMNVEV (reference sequence). The V and J ends lost 3 bases and 9 bases respectively, with 9 bases between them. The CDR3 totals 13 residues. The CDR3 here is CASSLNSLSPLHF. The CDR3 nucleotides are TGTGCCAGCAGTTTGAACAGCCTTTCACCCCTCCACTTT.

The rearrangement joins TRBV10-1 to TRBJ2-2; D perhaps matches TRBD1 (6 bases). Trimming pared 5 bases from V and 4 bases from J, leaving 11 bases between. Per the germline V gene, CDR1 is WNHNN and CDR2 is SYGVQD (reference sequence). The CDR3 contains 14 residues. DNA for the CDR3: TGCGCCAGCAGTACAACAGGGTCCACCGGGGAGCTGTTTTTT. Translating gives CASSTTGSTGELFF.

This clone is a singleton in its sample. The V call is TRBV2, the J call TRBJ1-1; TRBD1 is a possible D gene (5 bases). CDR1 SNHLY and CDR2 FYNNEI come from the germline V gene. The CDR3 covers 13 residues. Trimming removed 6 bases from V and 1 base from J, with 9 bases in between. The CDR3 reads CASRKDRNTEAFF. As DNA, the CDR3 is TGTGCCAGCAGAAAAGACAGGAACACTGAAGCTTTCTTT.

The chain joins TRBV5-1 to TRBJ1-1, with 11 bases matching TRBD1. CDR1 is SGHRS and CDR2 is YFSETQ in the germline V gene. The CDR3 totals 15 residues. V lost 0 bases and J lost 4; bases outside the gene matches: 2. The CDR3 DNA sequence: TGCGCCAGCAGCTTGGAAGGGACAGGGGGCACTGAAGCTTTCTTT. This encodes CASSLEGTGGTEAFF.

The CDR3 DNA follows: TGTGCCAGCAGCTTTTATAACAGGGGCTCCGAGCAGTACTTC. This encodes CASSFYNRGSEQYF. The chain links TRBV11-2 to TRBJ2-7; 7 nucleotides align to TRBD1. CDR3 length: 14 residues. V dropped 3 bases and J dropped 6; count of bases not matched to a gene: 8. Germline CDR1 is SGHAT and CDR2 is FQNNGV.

The J gene is TRBJ1-2, the V gene TRBV7-2, with D perhaps TRBD1 (6 bases). Germline V gives CDR1 SGHTA, CDR2 FQGNSA. CDR3 size: 15 residues. Between the trimmed V and J ends, which lost 8 bases and 0 bases, there was a span of 16 bases. The CDR3: CASQTGGLPNYGYTF. CDR3 coding DNA: TGTGCCAGCCAAACCGGGGGGCTACCTAACTATGGCTACACCTTC.

The chain uses TRBV5-6 and TRBJ1-1, with 8 bases that match TRBD1. CDR1 and CDR2 (germline): SGHDT, YYEEEE. The J segment lost 8 bases and the V segment lost 4 bases, leaving 7 bases of the junction unmatched. The CDR3 runs 13 residues. CDR3 DNA: TGTGCCAGCAGCGCGACAGGGGTCGGGGAAGCTTTCTTT. Translated: CASSATGVGEAFF.

The V call is TRBV5-6, the J call TRBJ2-7, with D uncertain. The V gene's germline CDR1 is SGHDT and CDR2 YYEEEE. The germline V and J ends were trimmed by 1 base and 3 bases, with 8 bases remaining between them. CDR3 length equals 13 residues. CDR3 bases: TGTGCCAGCAGCTTGTTCCCAGACTACGAGCAGTACTTC. Its translation is CASSLFPDYEQYF.

The gene calls are TRBV5-5 and TRBJ2-3, with 7 bases matching TRBD1. Germline V gene lookup returns CDR1 SGHKS and CDR2 YYEKEE (reference sequence). V lost 1 base and J lost 4; bases outside the gene matches: 9. The CDR3 is 16 residues long. CDR3 nucleotide sequence: TGTGCCAGCAGCTTGATAGGGGGCGCTGCCGCAGATACGCAGTATTTT. Its protein is CASSLIGGAAADTQYF.

This chain connects TRBV18 to TRBJ2-7, with D possibly being TRBD1 (5 bases). V dropped 4 bases and J dropped 2 bases, with 12 bases sitting between them. From germline, CDR1 is KGHSH and CDR2 LQKENI. The CDR3 is made up of 14 amino acids. CDR3 amino acids: CASSRVGQTYEQYF. The CDR3, as DNA: TGTGCCAGCTCACGAGTCGGACAAACCTACGAGCAGTACTTC. Based on the CDR3 plus reference TRBV18 and TRBJ2-7, the full variable domain is NAGVMQNPRHLVRRRGQEARLRCSPMKGHSHVYWYRQLPEEGLKFMVYLQKENIIDESGMPKERFSAEFPKEGPSILRIQQVVRGDSAAYFCASSRVGQTYEQYFGPGTRLTVT.

V is TRBV7-2 and J is TRBJ2-5, with TRBD2 identical over 7 bases. Germline V gene data show CDR1 as SGHTA and CDR2 as FQGNSA. This CDR3 has 16 amino acids. J was trimmed by 3 bases and V by 5 bases; bases with no gene match: 12. DNA of the CDR3: TGTGCCAGCAGCCCCAGTTTCGCTAGCGGCGAAGAGACCCAGTACTTC. It translates to CASSPSFASGEETQYF.

The chain uses TRBV6-5 and TRBJ1-2, with 10 bases lining up with TRBD1. This CDR3 contains 16 residues. V lost 3 bases to trimming and J lost 2 bases; unmatched junction nucleotides: 6. Germline values: CDR1 MNHEY, CDR2 SVGAGI. The CDR3 loop is CASSYRGQGYNYGYTF. In DNA, the CDR3 is TGTGCCAGCAGTTATCGGGGACAGGGGTACAACTATGGCTACACCTTC.

The chain joins TRBV2 to TRBJ1-5; TRBD1 matches 9 bases. CDR3 size: 15 residues. V shed 4 bases, J shed 4 bases, and the junction held 5 bases outside the gene matches. Germline values: CDR1 SNHLY, CDR2 FYNNEI. The CDR3 here is CASSAWTGENQPQHF. The DNA of the CDR3 is TGTGCCAGCAGTGCTTGGACAGGGGAAAATCAGCCCCAGCATTTT.

The V call is TRBV7-9, the J call TRBJ2-2; 8 nucleotides match TRBD1. The CDR3 is 11 residues long. Germline trimming cut 5 bases from V and 13 bases from J; bases unmatched to any gene: 3. Looked up from germline, CDR1 is SEHNR and CDR2 is FQNEAQ (reference sequence). CDR3 amino acids: CASSGQGGLFF. CDR3 in DNA: TGTGCCAGCAGCGGACAGGGCGGGCTGTTTTTT.

The chain couples TRBV9 to TRBJ1-1; 7 nucleotides align to TRBD1. Trimming at V came to 3 bases and at J to 2 bases, leaving 7 bases not matched to a gene. Germline V gene sequence: CDR1 SGDLS, CDR2 YYNGEE. The CDR3 is 15 residues long. The CDR3, as DNA: TGTGCCAGCAGCGGAAGCCGGGACAGAAACACTGAAGCTTTCTTT. This gives the protein CASSGSRDRNTEAFF.

J is TRBJ1-1 and V is TRBV4-3; D remains ambiguous. This CDR3 has 16 residues. The V gene lost 1 base and the J gene lost 1 base, with 13 bases spanning the gap. Looked up from germline, CDR1 is LGHNA and CDR2 is YSLEER. The CDR3 nucleotides read TGCGCCAGCAGCCAAGCGGGAAGCGGCCGGAACACTGAAGCTTTCTTT. Translation: CASSQAGSGRNTEAFF.

Only one count was recorded for this clone. The V and J genes are TRBV7-8 and TRBJ2-7; D perhaps matches TRBD1 (5 bases). CDR1 and CDR2 from the germline V gene are SGHVS and FQNEAQ. Trimming left V 5 bases short and J 0 bases short, with 17 bases between. This CDR3 comprises 16 residues. For the CDR3, the DNA is TGTGCCAGCAGCCCAAGGGTCGCCAGGGACTCCTACGAGCAGTACTTC. This gives the protein CASSPRVARDSYEQYF. The full variable domain, in which reference TRBV7-8 and TRBJ2-7 provide the parts outside the CDR3, is GAGVSQSPRYKVAKRGQDVALRCDPISGHVSLFWYQQALGQGPEFLTYFQNEAQLDKSGLPSDRFFAERPEGSVSTLKIQRTQQEDSAVYLCASSPRVARDSYEQYFGPGTRLTVT.